Within the sample, the clone carrying this TCR beta chain is large. Its antigen is as yet unknown. Losses at the gene ends were 0 bases for V and 5 bases for J; bases not matched to a gene: 10. The CDR3 spans 16 residues. Germline V gene sequence: CDR1 MNHEY, CDR2 SVGAGI. The data belong to a study of OX40 agonist ivuxolimab in advanced cancers. The study, taken as a whole, reports: Still undetermined is the antigen specificity of the expanded peripheral T cells.

Sequencing was performed with immunoSEQ multiplex PCR; in TCRdb, only in-frame clones are kept and a portion is missing. Among about 2,100 clones listed, around 79% were seen once. No patient had autoimmune disease or received systemic immunosuppression. This sample comprised CD4+ or CD8+ T cells sorted from blood, obtained in a trial of the OX40 agonist ivuxolimab. The receptor's source is an adult with an advanced solid tumor such as melanoma, head and neck, liver or kidney cancer. This chain joins TRBV6-5 and TRBJ2-7; 7 bases are shared with TRBD2. CDR3 region: CASSYSIRGDGDEQYF. CDR3 DNA sequence: TGTGCCAGCAGTTACTCGATCCGGGGGGACGGGGACGAGCAGTACTTC.